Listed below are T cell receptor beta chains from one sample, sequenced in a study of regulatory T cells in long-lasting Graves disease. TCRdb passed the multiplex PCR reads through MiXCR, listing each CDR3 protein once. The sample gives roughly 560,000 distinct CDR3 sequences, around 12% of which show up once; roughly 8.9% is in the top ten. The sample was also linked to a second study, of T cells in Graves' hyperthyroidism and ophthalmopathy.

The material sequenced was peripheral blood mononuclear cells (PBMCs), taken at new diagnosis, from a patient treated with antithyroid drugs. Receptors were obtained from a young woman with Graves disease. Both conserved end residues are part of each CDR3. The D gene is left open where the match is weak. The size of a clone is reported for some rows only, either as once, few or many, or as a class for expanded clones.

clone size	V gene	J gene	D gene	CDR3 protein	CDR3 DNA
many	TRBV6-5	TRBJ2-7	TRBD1	CASSSQGGAAYEQYF	TGTGCCAGCAGTTCACAGGGGGGAGCGGCCTACGAGCAGTACTTC
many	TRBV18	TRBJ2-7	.	CASSPRSGTYEQYF	TGTGCCAGCTCACCACGTAGTGGGACCTACGAGCAGTACTTC
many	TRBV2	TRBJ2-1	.	CASSDVWAGAMNEQFF	TGTGCCAGCAGTGATGTATGGGCAGGGGCTATGAATGAGCAGTTCTTC
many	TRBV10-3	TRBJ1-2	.	CAISESGEGYTF	TGTGCCATCAGTGAGTCAGGGGAAGGCTACACCTTC
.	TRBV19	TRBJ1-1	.	CASSSLTEKNTEAFF	TGTGCCAGTAGTTCCCTGACAGAAAAAAACACTGAAGCTTTCTTT
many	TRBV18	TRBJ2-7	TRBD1	CASSASGGVSYEQYF	TGTGCCAGCTCAGCATCAGGGGGCGTTTCCTACGAGCAGTACTTC
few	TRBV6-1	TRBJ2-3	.	CASQLDAADTQYF	TGTGCCAGCCAGCTGGACGCTGCAGATACGCAGTATTTT
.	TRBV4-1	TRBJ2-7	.	CASSQGHRDSYEQYF	TGCGCCAGCAGCCAAGGGCACAGGGACTCCTACGAGCAGTACTTC
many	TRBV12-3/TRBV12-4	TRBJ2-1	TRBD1	CASSQPWTGAYNEQFF	TGTGCCAGCAGTCAACCTTGGACAGGGGCCTACAATGAGCAGTTCTTC
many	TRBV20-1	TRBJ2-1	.	CSARSEGIYNEQFF	TGCAGTGCTAGATCGGAGGGAATATACAATGAGCAGTTCTTC
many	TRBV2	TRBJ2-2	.	CASSDKTAAALTGELFF	TGTGCCAGCAGTGATAAAACAGCCGCCGCCCTCACCGGGGAGCTGTTTTTT
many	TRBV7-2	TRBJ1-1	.	CASSLVRGLAFF	TGTGCCAGCAGCTTAGTAAGGGGCTTAGCTTTCTTT
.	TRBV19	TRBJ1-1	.	CASSINAGNTEAFF	TGTGCCAGTAGTATAAATGCGGGGAACACTGAAGCTTTCTTT
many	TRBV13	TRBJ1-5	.	CASSLGGTSRQPQHF	TGTGCCAGCAGCTTAGGGGGAACCAGTCGTCAGCCCCAGCATTTT
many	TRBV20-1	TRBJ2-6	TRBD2	CSATGTSGSGANVLTF	TGCAGTGCTACCGGGACTAGCGGCTCTGGGGCCAACGTCCTGACTTTC
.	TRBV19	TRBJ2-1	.	CASSMGTIPGEQFF	TGTGCCAGTAGTATGGGGACCATTCCGGGTGAGCAGTTCTTC
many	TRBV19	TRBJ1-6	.	CASSIFGRDSPLHF	TGTGCCAGTAGTATTTTCGGCCGGGATTCACCCCTCCACTTT
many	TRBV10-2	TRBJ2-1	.	CASTELGNPWSYNEQFF	TGCGCCAGCACGGAGTTAGGGAACCCCTGGTCCTACAATGAGCAGTTCTTC
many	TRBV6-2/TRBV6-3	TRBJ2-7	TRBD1	CASRRTGTYEQYF	TGTGCCAGCAGACGGACAGGAACCTACGAGCAGTACTTC
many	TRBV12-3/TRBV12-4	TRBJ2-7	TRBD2	CASSGRLAKYEQYF	TGTGCCAGCAGTGGGAGACTAGCGAAATACGAGCAGTACTTC
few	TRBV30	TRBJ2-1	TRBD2	CAWRGTSVYNEQFF	TGTGCCTGGAGGGGGACTAGCGTCTACAATGAGCAGTTCTTC
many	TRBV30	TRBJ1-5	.	CAWSFGQNQPQHF	TGTGCCTGGAGTTTCGGACAGAACCAGCCCCAGCATTTT
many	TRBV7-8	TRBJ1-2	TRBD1	CASSLALDRASGYTF	TGTGCCAGCAGCTTAGCCCTGGACAGGGCGTCTGGCTACACCTTC
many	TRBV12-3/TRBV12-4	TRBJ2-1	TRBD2	CASSFLAGVNNEQFF	TGTGCCAGCAGTTTTCTAGCGGGAGTTAACAATGAGCAGTTCTTC
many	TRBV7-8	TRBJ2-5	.	CASSLVMGSRSETQYF	TGTGCCAGCAGCTTAGTGATGGGTTCTCGGTCGGAAACCCAGTACTTC
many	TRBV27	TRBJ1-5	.	CASSHHSEPQHF	TGTGCCAGCAGCCACCACTCAGAGCCCCAGCATTTT
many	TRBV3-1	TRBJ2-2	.	CASSRERSGELFF	TGTGCCAGCAGCCGGGAGCGGTCCGGGGAGCTGTTTTTT
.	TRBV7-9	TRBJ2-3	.	CASSLAGRPDTQYF	TGTGCCAGCAGCTTAGCGGGCCGCCCAGATACGCAGTATTTT
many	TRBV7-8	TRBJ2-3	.	CASSWSSDTQYF	TGTGCCAGCAGCTGGAGTTCAGATACGCAGTATTTT
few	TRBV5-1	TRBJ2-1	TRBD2	CASSPPSGISYNEQFF	TGCGCCAGCAGCCCTCCTAGCGGGATAAGTTACAATGAGCAGTTCTTC
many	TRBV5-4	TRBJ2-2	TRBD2	CASSFGLGTTGELFF	TGTGCCAGCAGCTTCGGACTAGGGACCACCGGGGAGCTGTTTTTT
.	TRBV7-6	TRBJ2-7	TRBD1	CASSLGTGGEHEQYF	TGTGCCAGCAGCTTGGGGACAGGGGGTGAGCACGAGCAGTACTTC
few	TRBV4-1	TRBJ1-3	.	CASSPYVGNTIYF	TGCGCCAGCAGCCCGTATGTGGGAAACACCATATATTTT
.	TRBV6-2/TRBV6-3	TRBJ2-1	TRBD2	CASSYGAGANYNEQFF	TGTGCCAGCAGTTATGGTGCGGGAGCAAATTACAATGAGCAGTTCTTC
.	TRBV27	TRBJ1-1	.	CASSSPGARTEAFF	TGTGCCAGCAGTTCACCGGGGGCGCGGACTGAAGCTTTCTTT
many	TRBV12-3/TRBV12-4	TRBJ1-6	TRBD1	CASRGQGFTPLHF	TGTGCCAGCAGGGGACAGGGGTTTACACCCCTCCACTTT
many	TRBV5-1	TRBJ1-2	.	CASSLGGTFYGYTF	TGCGCCAGCAGCTTGGGGGGGACTTTCTATGGCTACACCTTC